The clone carrying this T cell receptor beta chain has only a few counts. The PCR used 60 Vbeta and 13 Jbeta primers. The assay was immunoSEQ multiplex PCR, and TCRdb's table has in-frame clones only and misses some. In the table there are 150,000 to 200,000 clones, 78% of which are singletons. The sample comes from a study of cytomegalovirus exposure and HLA in healthy donors. Study at large: Researchers found that under 90% of 350 to 500 genotyped donors fell within the Caucasian-associated ancestry cluster.

At the time of sampling, donors were nominally healthy, though unrecorded immune exposures were likely. Germline V gene data show CDR1 as LGHNA and CDR2 as YSLEER. The CDR3 extends over 15 amino acids. Trimming took off 0 bases at V and 6 bases at J, with 12 bases between the two ends. The chain couples TRBV4-3 to TRBJ2-1, with a tentative D call TRBD1 (5 bases). The origin of this receptor is a woman aged 40 to 50 in good health and CMV-seropositive. Sequences were obtained from PBMCs. The CDR3 nucleotides read TGCGCCAGCAGCCAAGACAGGGTGGGCCCCAATGAGCAGTTCTTC. Translated: CASSQDRVGPNEQFF.